A single sample gave rise to the 27 T cell receptor beta chains below, sequenced in a study of post-analysis software for immune sequencing data. Antigens of these TCRs are unknown. Study-wide points: Among a handful of TRBV segments more frequent in patients than controls were TRBV5-6, TRBV5-1 and TRBV20-1.

Presence of unique molecular identifiers characterized the TCR beta cDNA libraries. TCRdb redid the calling of the PCR reads with MiXCR, one entry per CDR3 protein. The sample holds 700,000 to 900,000 distinct CDR3 sequences, 40% to 55% seen once. Sample: blood. All receptors derive from a girl between 10 and 17 years old with multiple sclerosis.

This clonotype has ten or more counts. V is TRBV7-9 and J is TRBJ2-1, with 10 bases fitting TRBD2. V dropped 3 bases and J dropped 7; count of bases not matched to a gene: 6. This CDR3 comprises 15 residues. The V gene's germline CDR1 is SEHNR and CDR2 FQNEAQ (reference sequence). The CDR3 region is CASSFSEAGGNEQFF. The DNA of the CDR3 is TGTGCCAGCAGCTTTAGTGAAGCGGGAGGGAATGAGCAGTTCTTC. Full variable domain (remainder filled in from reference TRBV7-9 and TRBJ2-1): DTGVSQNPRHKITKRGQNVTFRCDPISEHNRLYWYRQTLGQGPEFLTYFQNEAQLEKSRLLSDRFSAERPKGSFSTLEIQRTEQGDSAMYLCASSFSEAGGNEQFFGPGTRLTVL.

The chain carries TRBV15 and TRBJ2-7, with D hard to call. Germline values: CDR1 LNHNV, CDR2 YYDKDF (reference sequence). Trimming took off 1 base at V and 1 base at J, with 11 bases between the two ends. The CDR3 is made up of 15 amino acids. In DNA form, the CDR3 reads TGTGCCACCAGCAGAGGATGGAGTGGGTCCTACGAGCAGTACTTC. This translates into CATSRGWSGSYEQYF.

The chain carries TRBV10-1 and TRBJ2-2, with 7 bases matching TRBD2. CDR3 length equals 18 residues. The J segment lost 0 bases and the V segment lost 0 bases, leaving 7 bases of the junction unmatched. CDR1 and CDR2 (germline): WNHNN, SYGVQD (reference sequence). CDR3 DNA: TGCGCCAGCAGTGAGTCGGGGAGGGGTCCTTCGAACACCGGGGAGCTGTTTTTT. Translation: CASSESGRGPSNTGELFF.

The V and J genes are TRBV20-1 and TRBJ2-1; 16 nucleotides line up with TRBD2. The germline V gene encodes CDR1 DFQATT and CDR2 SNEGSKA (reference sequence). The CDR3 totals 17 residues. J gave up 9 bases and V 0 bases, and 8 bases lay outside the gene matches. CDR3 DNA sequence: TGCAGTGCTAGAGATGAGGGACTAGCGGGAGGGCCGGGTGAGCAGTTCTTC. Translating it yields CSARDEGLAGGPGEQFF.

The chain employs TRBV24-1 and TRBJ2-7; D assignment may be TRBD1 or TRBD2 (5 bases each). Germline CDR1 is KGHDR and CDR2 is SFDVKD. The CDR3 extends over 14 amino acids. The V and J ends lost 2 bases and 2 bases respectively, with 9 bases between them. The CDR3 sequence: CATSDWDVTYEQYF. Written as DNA, the CDR3 is TGTGCCACCAGTGATTGGGACGTAACCTACGAGCAGTACTTC.

The chain links TRBV20-1 to TRBJ1-2; D ambiguous. The V end lost 5 bases, the J end lost 9 bases, and 13 bases lay between the germline ends. Germline-derived CDR1 and CDR2 are DFQATT and SNEGSKA (reference sequence). CDR3 length equals 11 residues. The CDR3 DNA follows: TGCAGTGCTGTCCTACCGCGGAGCTACACCTTC. Its translation is CSAVLPRSYTF.

The chain combines TRBV28 with TRBJ2-7, with D possibly called TRBD1 or TRBD2 (5 bases each). Trimming pared 4 bases from V and 0 bases from J, leaving 16 bases between. The CDR3 length is 16 residues. Germline CDR1 is MDHEN and CDR2 is SYDVKM. Here the CDR3 DNA reads TGTGCCAGCAGTTACGGGGCCCTAATAAGCTCCTACGAGCAGTACTTC. Amino acids: CASSYGALISSYEQYF.

The chain recombines TRBV12-3 or TRBV12-4 with TRBJ2-4; the D gene could be TRBD1 or TRBD2 (6 bases each). The CDR3 is made up of 13 amino acids. The V gene lost 2 bases and the J gene lost 13 bases, with 15 bases spanning the gap. CDR3 nucleotides: TGTGCCAGCAGTTTACAACAGGGACTTTGGCAGTACTTC. This translates into CASSLQQGLWQYF.

V gene TRBV29-1 combines with J gene TRBJ2-1; 8 bases map to TRBD2. This CDR3 contains 18 residues. Germline lookup yields CDR1 SQVTM and CDR2 ANQGSEA. Losses at the gene ends were 3 bases for V and 0 bases for J; bases not matched to a gene: 13. CDR3 DNA sequence: TGCAGCGTTGATCAGGGGACTAGTCCCATCTCCTCCTACAATGAGCAGTTCTTC. It yields the protein CSVDQGTSPISSYNEQFF.

The chain links TRBV4-3 to TRBJ2-3; 12 bases line up with TRBD1. V lost 4 bases to trimming and J lost 3 bases; unmatched junction nucleotides: 8. This CDR3 spans 17 amino acids. The germline gives CDR1 LGHNA, CDR2 YSLEER. In nucleotides, the CDR3 is TGCGCCAGCAGCCCCGGGACAGGGGGCTTGTGGACAGATACGCAGTATTTT. Translated, it gives CASSPGTGGLWTDTQYF.

V gene TRBV12-5 combines with J gene TRBJ1-2, with no clear D. Germline V gene lookup returns CDR1 LGHNT and CDR2 FRNRAP. The CDR3 has 16 residues. Trimming removed 1 base at V and 4 bases at J, with 16 bases between. CDR3 sequence (DNA): TGTGCTAGTGGTTTGGGTGATCTCTCGGAGAGCTATGGCTACACCTTC. The encoded protein is CASGLGDLSESYGYTF.

The chain links TRBV4-3 to TRBJ1-1; 11 bases line up with TRBD1. CDR3 length equals 14 residues. V shed 3 bases and J 10 bases; nucleotides not matched to a gene: 7. The V gene's germline CDR1 is LGHNA and CDR2 YSLEER. CDR3 protein: CASSHPGQGGPAFF. The CDR3 nucleotides are TGCGCCAGCAGCCACCCGGGACAGGGGGGACCAGCTTTCTTT.

This rearrangement joins TRBV6-6 to TRBJ2-1; 9 positions match TRBD2. CDR3 length: 15 residues. Germline V lookup: CDR1 MNHNY, CDR2 SVGAGI (reference sequence). V shed 4 bases, J shed 7 bases, and the junction held 8 bases outside the gene matches. CDR3 nucleotides: TGTGCCAGCAGTTCGGTTGTAGCGGGAGCAAATGAGCAGTTCTTC. Residues: CASSSVVAGANEQFF.

This sequence joins TRBV6-5 and TRBJ2-5; a possible D gene is TRBD1 (8 bases). The DNA end favors TRBJ2-7, so the J call may be wrong. This CDR3 comprises 14 residues. The germline V gene encodes CDR1 MNHEY and CDR2 SVGAGI. CDR3 region: CASSYPTGEGEQYF. DNA for the CDR3: TGTGCCAGCAGTTACCCGACAGGGGAGGGCGAGCAGTACTTC.

This clonotype was counted between two and nine times. The chain uses TRBV7-6 and TRBJ2-7; 8 positions agree with TRBD2. CDR1 is SGHVS and CDR2 is FNYEAQ in the germline V gene. The CDR3 runs 15 residues. Trimming at V came to 1 base and at J to 6 bases, leaving 8 bases not matched to a gene. The CDR3 protein is CASSLVGTGGPEQYF. The CDR3 bases are TGTGCCAGCAGCTTAGTCGGGACGGGAGGGCCCGAGCAGTACTTC.

This chain connects TRBV14 to TRBJ2-5; TRBD2 is a possible D gene (6 bases). The CDR3 totals 16 residues. CDR1 is SGHDN and CDR2 is FVKESK in the germline V gene. Trimming took 2 bases from V and 6 from J, leaving 19 bases between them. This CDR3 reads CASSQFAGGPMQTQYF. The DNA for the CDR3 is TGTGCCAGCAGCCAATTCGCCGGGGGTCCCATGCAGACCCAGTACTTC.

This chain uses TRBV4-2 with TRBJ2-4, with 14 bases fitting TRBD2. Matching the DNA end better, TRBJ2-7 makes the J call doubtful. CDR3 size: 16 residues. In germline, CDR1 is LGHNA, CDR2 YNFKEQ. The CDR3 reads CASSPTSGRAPYEQYF. CDR3 nucleotide sequence: TGTGCCAGCTCACCGACTAGCGGGAGGGCCCCCTACGAGCAGTACTTC.

The V and J genes are TRBV28 and TRBJ2-7; D may be TRBD2 (6 bases). In germline, CDR1 is MDHEN, CDR2 SYDVKM. The ends were cut back, 2 bases at V and 0 bases at J, with 17 bases in the middle. The CDR3 has 17 residues. Written as DNA, the CDR3 is TGTGCCAGCAGTTTAGTTACCCGACTAGTTAGCTCCTACGAGCAGTACTTC. Amino acid sequence: CASSLVTRLVSSYEQYF. The full variable domain, with the rest looked up from reference TRBV28 and TRBJ2-7, is DVKVTQSSRYLVKRTGEKVFLECVQDMDHENMFWYRQDPGLGLRLIYFSYDVKMKEKGDIPEGYSVSREKKERFSLILESASTNQTSMYLCASSLVTRLVSSYEQYFGPGTRLTVT.

CDR3 residues: CATSRERMWSSGANVLTF. As DNA, the CDR3 is TGTGCCACCAGCAGAGAACGCATGTGGAGCTCTGGGGCCAACGTCCTGACTTTC. V and J are TRBV15 and TRBJ2-6; D remains unclear. This CDR3 region has 18 residues. Germline assignment: CDR1 LNHNV and CDR2 YYDKDF (reference sequence). The V gene lost 0 bases and the J gene lost 0 bases, with 12 bases spanning the gap.

The V and J genes are TRBV5-6 and TRBJ2-1; maybe TRBD2 (7 bases). CDR3 size: 15 residues. CDR1 SGHDT and CDR2 YYEEEE come from the germline V gene. V shed 4 bases and J shed 11 bases, with 22 bases lying between them. The CDR3 coding sequence is TGTGCCAGCAGCCCACTCCTGGGGGGGCACCATAAGCAGTTCTTC. It is translated as CASSPLLGGHHKQFF.

The gene calls are TRBV13 and TRBJ2-7, with TRBD1 identical over 8 bases. V lost 2 bases, J lost 5 bases, and 5 bases stayed unmatched. The V gene's germline CDR1 is PRHDT and CDR2 FYEKMQ (reference sequence). There are 14 residues in the CDR3. The CDR3 sequence is CASSLWQGAHEQYF. The CDR3 DNA is TGTGCCAGCAGCTTATGGCAGGGGGCCCACGAGCAGTACTTC.

The chain combines TRBV10-3 with TRBJ1-5; TRBD1 is a possible D gene (6 bases). Per the germline V gene, CDR1 is ENHRY and CDR2 is SYGVKD. Trimming took 3 bases from V and 7 from J, leaving 13 bases between them. The CDR3 is 14 amino acids. The CDR3 DNA follows: TGTGCCATCAGTGATTCAGGGGACGCCCAGCCCCAGCATTTT. It codes for CAISDSGDAQPQHF.

The chain has TRBV4-3 and TRBJ1-2; D remains unclear. This CDR3 has 16 residues. V dropped 0 bases and J dropped 3 bases, with 14 bases sitting between them. The germline V gene has CDR1 LGHNA and CDR2 YSLEER. The DNA for the CDR3 is TGCGCCAGCAGCCAAGATCTTTTCGGGCCAGACTATGGCTACACCTTC. This gives the protein CASSQDLFGPDYGYTF.

The chain uses TRBV7-6 and TRBJ2-3; D may be TRBD2 (6 bases). The V and J ends lost 1 base and 1 base respectively, with 15 bases between them. Germline CDR1 and CDR2: SGHVS and FNYEAQ. The length of the CDR3 is 17 residues. The CDR3 DNA follows: TGTGCCAGCAGCTTAGGGGCGGGACCCTCCGGCACAGATACGCAGTATTTT. Translation: CASSLGAGPSGTDTQYF.

This clonotype has just a few counts. The CDR3 spells CASSETGIPTYEQYF. The CDR3 DNA sequence: TGTGCCAGCAGCGAGACAGGGATTCCGACCTACGAGCAGTACTTC. The rearrangement links TRBV9 to TRBJ2-7; 7 bases agree with TRBD1. From germline, CDR1 is SGDLS and CDR2 YYNGEE. V dropped 3 bases and J dropped 2; count of bases not matched to a gene: 8. The CDR3 runs to 15 residues.

This clonotype was observed many times. The rearrangement links TRBV10-3 to TRBJ2-3; D call uncertain. The ends were cut back, 0 bases at V and 4 bases at J, with 2 bases in the middle. Germline V gene lookup returns CDR1 ENHRY and CDR2 SYGVKD. CDR3 length equals 12 residues. The CDR3 region has the DNA TGTGCCATCAGTGAGTCCCCAGATACGCAGTATTTT. This encodes CAISESPDTQYF.

The chain uses TRBV6-5 and TRBJ2-4; 7 bases fit TRBD1. V was pared by 8 bases and J by 2 bases, with 12 bases of the junction left unmatched. This CDR3 has 16 residues. Germline CDR1 reads MNHEY; CDR2 reads SVGAGI. The CDR3 DNA follows: TGTGCCAGCTCTGGTTCCGGGACAGCCTCCAAAAACATTCAGTACTTC. Amino acids: CASSGSGTASKNIQYF.